This TCR beta chain was found in a study of blood T cell repertoires in COVID-19 (TCRdb year 2020). Looking at the study overall: Samples from collaborators originated in the United States, Italy and Spain and spanned both the acute and convalescent phases of COVID-19. The prospective study material was composed of cDNA or gDNA derived from T cells, B-cell-depleted T cells, or PBMCs. The dataset comprised deeply sampled blood TCRbeta repertoires from subjects exposed to, actively infected with, or recovered from COVID-19. The repertoires were made available in a free public database intended to serve as a resource for research on the immune response to SARS-CoV-2. Samples came from the ongoing ImmuneRACE study (first 160 participants) plus 1,254 subjects from 6 global collaborators. Nearly every sample came with metadata listing a de-identified subject ID, COVID-19 status, age in years and sex. Where available, HLA class I and class II types were taken from metadata supplied by the sample provider and were not determined by assay-based typing. What the authors observed across the whole study: The amount of clinical and demographic metadata varied by source and participant and was provided uncurated.

TCRbeta CDR3 regions were amplified from genomic DNA by means of the immunoSEQ Assay, a bias-controlled multiplex PCR. As for the original processing: Within the assay, amplification of reference gene primers was used to estimate how many nucleated cells each sample contained. To quantify the absolute abundance of each unique TCRbeta CDR3 rearrangement, sequence reads were collapsed and filtered. For each sample, productive Simpson clonality was calculated by taking the square root of Simpson's diversity index across productive rearrangements. TCRdb provides this immuneACCESS table in a form limited to in-frame rearrangements. Some clones are lacking; in checked studies, under half of them reflect an unresolved V gene, and why the rest are absent is not known. D and trimming come from the DNA, and the V and J calls and clone size come from that table. A total of hundreds of thousands of clones appear in this sample, more than 75% of them only once. The top ten clonotypes cover 3% of the sample.

From the germline V gene (reference sequence), CDR1 is MNHEY and CDR2 is SMNVEV. Including the terminal cysteine and phenylalanine, the CDR3 comprises 15 residues. The DNA shown is the 45-base CDR3, in frame from base 1. Relative to germline, V is missing 4 bases and J is missing 4 bases, with 9 bases of the junction outside any gene match. The collaborating institutions used their own protocols to collect whole blood in K2EDTA tubes. For TCRbeta analysis, collaborator samples were shipped as frozen whole blood, as isolated PBMCs, or as DNA extracted from either sample type. This clone was observed once. Its antigen target is currently unknown. No clone much larger than this one lies a single base away; base qualities are absent.

This TCR came from a human donor in a cohort sampled during active COVID-19. Specimen: peripheral blood. The chain couples TRBV27 to TRBJ1-2, and 7 junctional nucleotides match TRBD1. CDR3 region: CASSSLTGIIYGYTF. The DNA is TGTGCCAGCAGTTCCCTGACAGGGATAATCTATGGCTACACCTTC.